The sequence of this T cell receptor (beta chain) was determined in a study of blood T cell repertoires in COVID-19. Generated by immunoSEQ multiplex PCR, the TCRdb table keeps only in-frame clones and is missing some. The sample shows about 270,000 clones, around 87% of them seen only once. J gave up 7 bases and V 10 bases, and 13 bases lay outside the gene matches. The germline V gene has CDR1 LNHDA and CDR2 SQIVND (reference sequence). The length of the CDR3 is 14 residues. The rearrangement joins TRBV19 to TRBJ2-5; 9 nucleotides align to TRBD1. Source material: peripheral blood. This TCR derives from a woman between 50 and 59 years old with acute or convalescent COVID-19. The CDR3 reads CAKAQTGGEVTQYF. CDR3 DNA sequence: TGTGCCAAAGCTCAGACAGGGGGTGAGGTGACCCAGTACTTC.